This is a list of T cell receptor beta chains from one sample in a study of human T cells and chemical hapten exposure. TCRdb used MiXCR to reprocess the RACE reads, holding one entry per CDR3 protein. The sample consists of about 340,000 distinct CDR3 sequences, 5.5% to 8% of them appearing once. The starting material was whole blood, obtained in connection with sensitization to the hapten diphenylcyclopropenone (DPC). These receptors were taken from a woman under 30 with alopecia areata. Some clones in this sample may be carry-over from other donors' samples. Both conserved end residues are part of each CDR3. A D gene is named only where the DNA matches it firmly. The listing skips clone size in some rows; elsewhere it reads once, few, many or a size class.

clone size	J gene	D gene	V gene	CDR3 protein	CDR3 DNA
many	TRBJ2-3	TRBD2	TRBV6-4	CASSDDLRGVQYF	TGTGCCAGCAGTGACGATTTGCGGGGGGTCCAGTATTTT
.	TRBJ2-1	.	TRBV5-5	CASSKQGSNEQFF	TGTGCCAGCAGCAAACAGGGTTCCAATGAGCAGTTCTTC
few	TRBJ2-1	TRBD1	TRBV7-9	CASSSRTGGYNEQFF	TGTGCCAGCAGCTCCCGGACAGGGGGCTACAATGAGCAGTTCTTC
many	TRBJ1-4	.	TRBV3-1	CASSYNGFEGEKLFF	TGTGCCAGCAGCTATAACGGGTTCGAGGGTGAAAAACTGTTTTTT
few	TRBJ1-6	TRBD1	TRBV5-1	CASSPTGVASPLHF	TGCGCCAGCAGTCCGACAGGGGTAGCTTCACCCCTCCACTTT
.	TRBJ1-5	TRBD1	TRBV5-4	CASSLMGQGYQPQHF	TGTGCCAGCAGCTTAATGGGACAGGGTTATCAGCCCCAGCATTTT
few	TRBJ2-6	.	TRBV6-2/TRBV6-3	CASSYQSYRGLSSGANVLTF	TGTGCCAGCAGTTATCAGTCGTATAGGGGCCTAAGCTCTGGGGCCAACGTCCTGACTTTC
few	TRBJ1-5	.	TRBV6-1	CASSEAWHQGQPQHF	TGTGCCAGCAGTGAAGCATGGCATCAGGGGCAGCCCCAGCATTTT
few	TRBJ2-7	.	TRBV6-2/TRBV6-3	CASSYRGNYEQYF	TGTGCCAGCAGTTACCGGGGTAACTACGAGCAGTACTTC
.	TRBJ1-1	.	TRBV6-5	CASSVSTAYTEAFF	TGTGCCAGCAGTGTGAGCACCGCCTACACTGAAGCTTTCTTT
many	TRBJ2-1	.	TRBV21-1	CASSKLPRTGGFNEQFF	TGTGCCAGCAGTAAGCTGCCCAGGACAGGGGGCTTCAATGAGCAGTTCTTC
few	TRBJ2-7	TRBD2	TRBV7-2	CASSVRGYEQYF	TGTGCCAGCAGCGTGCGGGGGTACGAGCAGTACTTC
.	TRBJ1-2	.	TRBV11-1	CASSLDFQLSYGYTF	TGTGCCAGCAGCTTAGATTTCCAGCTTTCCTATGGCTACACCTTC
many	TRBJ2-2	.	TRBV12-3/TRBV12-4	CASSLTESNTGELFF	TGTGCCAGCAGTTTGACGGAATCGAACACCGGGGAGCTGTTTTTT
few	TRBJ2-1	.	TRBV9	CASSHGRTANNEQFF	TGTGCCAGCAGCCACGGAAGGACAGCTAACAATGAGCAGTTCTTC
few	TRBJ1-1	TRBD1	TRBV4-3	CASSQADIGGETEAFF	TGCGCCAGCAGCCAAGCGGACATAGGGGGCGAGACTGAAGCTTTCTTT
many	TRBJ1-2	.	TRBV7-2	CASSLGYPGPDYGYTF	TGTGCCAGCAGCTTAGGGTATCCAGGGCCGGACTATGGCTACACCTTC
few	TRBJ1-5	.	TRBV25-1	CASSGQTGRPQHF	TGTGCCAGCAGTGGACAAACAGGACGGCCCCAGCATTTT
many	TRBJ1-4	.	TRBV12-3/TRBV12-4	CASSYRDGNEKLFF	TGTGCCAGCAGTTACCGGGACGGCAATGAAAAACTGTTTTTT
many	TRBJ2-3	TRBD2	TRBV10-3	CAISEGGGTSGGASTDTQYF	TGTGCCATCAGTGAGGGGGGTGGGACTAGCGGGGGCGCTAGCACAGATACGCAGTATTTT